These 18 T cell receptor beta chains were sequenced from one sample in a study of cytomegalovirus exposure and HLA in healthy donors. The study ran its PCR with 60 Vbeta and 13 Jbeta primers. Produced via immunoSEQ multiplex PCR; TCRdb's table is partial and in-frame only. The table includes roughly 120,000 clones, approximately 73% detected once. Input material: PBMCs. The receptors derive from a man between 60 and 70 years old in good health and CMV-seropositive.

The count of this clone is one. The CDR3 is CASSRQGTDTQYF. The CDR3 nucleotides are TGTGCCAGCTCGAGACAGGGCACAGATACGCAGTATTTT. The V call is TRBV18, the J call TRBJ2-3, with a weak D call TRBD1 (6 bases). The CDR3 sequence is 13 residues long. Trimming left V 6 bases short and J 1 base short, with 8 bases between. Germline assignment: CDR1 KGHSH and CDR2 LQKENI.

This clone was detected only a few times. V is TRBV30 and J is TRBJ2-4, with 8 bases matching TRBD2. Trimming took 5 bases from V and 0 from J; bases not matched to a gene: 6. The CDR3 runs 15 residues. Germline CDR1 is GTSNPN and CDR2 is SVGIG (reference sequence). The CDR3 bases are TGTGCCTGGGAAGATAGCGGGGTAGCCAAAAACATTCAGTACTTC. Translation gives CAWEDSGVAKNIQYF.

The rearrangement links TRBV5-1 to TRBJ2-6; 7 nucleotides line up with TRBD2. Germline values: CDR1 SGHRS, CDR2 YFSETQ. The CDR3 covers 15 residues. Trimming cost V 2 bases and J 1 base; bases outside gene matches: 0. The CDR3 nucleotides read TGCGCCAGCAGCTTTAGCGGGTCTGGGGCCAACGTCCTGACTTTC. As protein: CASSFSGSGANVLTF.

This CDR3 is CASSPGLGPQHF. The CDR3 DNA follows: TGTGCCAGCAGTCCCGGACTAGGGCCCCAGCATTTT. The gene calls are TRBV6-6 and TRBJ1-5, with D hard to call. CDR1 is MNHNY, CDR2 SVGAGI, per germline (reference sequence). The CDR3 runs to 12 residues. Trimming took 5 bases from V and 9 from J, leaving 11 bases between them.

The genes are TRBV6-5 and TRBJ2-7; D is perhaps TRBD2 (6 bases). CDR3 length: 15 amino acids. Germline values: CDR1 MNHEY, CDR2 SVGAGI. V lost 8 bases, J lost 7 bases, and 24 bases lay in between. For the CDR3, the DNA is TGTGCCAGCGGCAAAGCCGGCGGGGACCTTTGGGAGCAGTACTTC. Translation: CASGKAGGDLWEQYF.

This clone was recorded a few times. The chain uses TRBV5-5 and TRBJ2-3; D might be TRBD1 (6 bases). The CDR3 has 15 amino acids. Between the trimmed V and J ends, which lost 0 bases and 3 bases, there was a span of 11 bases. The germline V gene has CDR1 SGHKS and CDR2 YYEKEE (reference sequence). Here the CDR3 reads CASSLGTAPTDTQYF. CDR3 DNA: TGTGCCAGCAGCTTGGGGACAGCCCCTACAGATACGCAGTATTTT. Together with reference TRBV5-5 and TRBJ2-3, the CDR3 gives the full variable domain: DAGVTQSPTHLIKTRGQQVTLRCSPISGHKSVSWYQQVLGQGPQFIFQYYEKEERGRGNFPDRFSARQFPNYSSELNVNALLLGDSALYLCASSLGTAPTDTQYFGPGTRLTVL.

V gene TRBV5-1 combines with J gene TRBJ2-2, with D perhaps matching TRBD1 (6 bases). Trimming stripped 4 bases from V and 3 bases from J, with 13 bases between. Germline V CDR1 and CDR2: SGHRS, YFSETQ. CDR3 size: 15 residues. As DNA, the CDR3 is TGCGCCAGCAGCCGTGAACAGGGAGACACCGGGGAGCTGTTTTTT. As protein: CASSREQGDTGELFF.

The CDR3 region is CAAQGANTEAFF. CDR3 nucleotide sequence: TGTGCCGCCCAGGGGGCGAACACTGAAGCTTTCTTT. The chain is built from TRBV27 and TRBJ1-1, with TRBD1 identical over 8 bases. This CDR3 region has 12 residues. V trimming: 11 bases; J trimming: 1 base; junction bases outside the gene matches: 3. From germline, CDR1 is MNHEY and CDR2 SMNVEV (reference sequence).

This clone was seen more than once but under ten times. V usage is TRBV30 and J usage is TRBJ2-6; D perhaps matches TRBD1 (5 bases). CDR3 size: 13 residues. Trimming left V 8 bases short and J 0 bases short, with 8 bases between. From germline, CDR1 is GTSNPN and CDR2 SVGIG (reference sequence). The DNA of the CDR3 is TGTGCCCAAACAGGCTCTGGGGCCAACGTCCTGACTTTC. Translating gives CAQTGSGANVLTF.

The chain has TRBV19 and TRBJ2-1; unclear D gene. V was pared by 3 bases and J by 0 bases, with 6 bases between. This CDR3 region has 14 residues. From germline, CDR1 is LNHDA and CDR2 SQIVND (reference sequence). CDR3 sequence (DNA): TGTGCCAGTAGTATGATGAGCTCCTACAATGAGCAGTTCTTC. Its protein is CASSMMSSYNEQFF.

V gene TRBV2 combines with J gene TRBJ2-3; 7 nucleotides agree with TRBD2. The germline CDR1 and CDR2 sequences are SNHLY and FYNNEI. After removal of 6 bases from V and 3 bases from J, the junction contained 15 bases not matched to a gene. The CDR3 has 17 residues. CDR3 residues: CASRVGFSGPGTDTQYF. The DNA of the CDR3 is TGTGCCAGCAGGGTAGGGTTTAGCGGGCCGGGAACAGATACGCAGTATTTT.

The chain employs TRBV29-1 and TRBJ2-1; maybe TRBD2 (6 bases). The CDR3 is made up of 15 amino acids. Trimming left V 4 bases short and J 4 bases short, with 17 bases between. Germline CDR1 SQVTM, CDR2 ANQGSEA. The CDR3 bases are TGCAGCGTTGGCGGTCGACGTGGGGGGTACAATGAGCAGTTCTTC. Its protein product is CSVGGRRGGYNEQFF.

This clone was detected a few times. The chain links TRBV5-1 to TRBJ2-2; 8 nucleotides match TRBD2. J gave up 3 bases and V 3 bases, and 10 bases lay outside the gene matches. The CDR3 is 17 amino acids. Germline CDR1 reads SGHRS; CDR2 reads YFSETQ. The DNA for the CDR3 is TGCGCCAGCAGCTCAACACCCGCGGGAGGCTACACCGGGGAGCTGTTTTTT. Amino acids: CASSSTPAGGYTGELFF.

The V and J genes are TRBV10-3 and TRBJ1-1, with 8 bases that match TRBD1. The CDR3 covers 16 residues. Germline V gives CDR1 ENHRY, CDR2 SYGVKD. V dropped 2 bases and J dropped 5; count of bases not matched to a gene: 10. The CDR3 nucleotides are TGTGCCATCAGTGAGACCAAAGACAGGGGAGGTACTGAAGCTTTCTTT. This translates into CAISETKDRGGTEAFF.

This clone was counted between two and nine times. The CDR3 spells CAWSSQGGIQYF. The DNA of the CDR3 is TGTGCCTGGAGTAGTCAGGGGGGCATTCAGTACTTC. The chain carries TRBV30 and TRBJ2-4; possibly TRBD1 for D (7 bases). V lost 2 bases to trimming and J lost 9 bases, with 11 bases between them. Germline CDR1 GTSNPN, CDR2 SVGIG (reference sequence). The CDR3 totals 12 residues. The whole variable domain, remainder taken from reference TRBV30 and TRBJ2-4, is SQTIHQWPATLVQPVGSPLSLECTVEGTSNPNLYWYRQAAGRGLQLLFYSVGIGQISSEVPQNLSASRPQDRQFILSSKKLLLSDSGFYLCAWSSQGGIQYFGAGTRLSVL.

This rearrangement joins TRBV7-3 to TRBJ2-3, with 14 bases identical to TRBD2. CDR1 is SGHTA, CDR2 FQGTGA, per germline. The CDR3 is made up of 16 amino acids. Losses at the gene ends were 5 bases for V and 6 bases for J; bases not matched to a gene: 7. The CDR3 sequence is CASSQLTSGGADTQYF. CDR3 DNA: TGTGCCAGCAGCCAACTGACTAGCGGGGGGGCCGATACGCAGTATTTT.

The chain uses TRBV6-6 and TRBJ1-2, with D perhaps matching TRBD1 (5 bases). Germline values: CDR1 MNHNY, CDR2 SVGAGI (reference sequence). This CDR3 contains 13 residues. V was trimmed by 3 bases and J by 6 bases, leaving 11 bases between them. The CDR3 spells CASSYPDINGYTF. The CDR3 nucleotides are TGTGCCAGCAGTTATCCGGACATAAATGGCTACACCTTC.

This clone was observed once. This chain connects TRBV19 to TRBJ2-3, with 14 positions matching TRBD2. There are 16 residues in the CDR3. The ends lost 6 bases at V and 2 bases at J; junction bases unmatched: 4. The germline V gene encodes CDR1 LNHDA and CDR2 SQIVND (reference sequence). The CDR3 sequence is CASRRLAGGDTDTQYF. In DNA form, the CDR3 reads TGTGCCAGTAGGAGACTAGCGGGGGGGGACACAGATACGCAGTATTTT.